The present T cell receptor beta chain was sequenced within a study of blood T cell repertoires in COVID-19. The wider study: Nucleic acid was either cDNA or gDNA, and it came from T cells, B-cell-depleted T cells, or PBMCs.

This clone was seen a handful of times. Clinical history as reported by participants underpinned cohort assignment. The table came from immunoSEQ multiplex PCR; TCRdb's copy has only in-frame clones and leaves some out. The sample comprises under 300,000 clones, roughly 88% of which are singletons, and over 1.5% rests with the top ten. Trimming took off 7 bases at V and 0 bases at J, with 13 bases between the two ends. Per germline, CDR1 MNHEY and CDR2 SVGAGI. The CDR3 spans 15 residues. Material: PBMCs or T cells enriched from blood (not recorded which). The sequence came from a woman aged 45 to 65 who had recovered from COVID-19. V and J are TRBV6-5 and TRBJ1-5, with unresolved D. The CDR3 region is CASTYSGASNQPQHF. CDR3 sequence (DNA): TGTGCCAGCACCTATTCCGGAGCTAGCAATCAGCCCCAGCATTTT.